The present T cell receptor beta chain was sequenced within a study of prognosis after radiotherapy for stage I lung cancer. Overall study: Operability status for all non-small cell lung cancer patients was recorded as medically inoperable. A biologically effective dose of at least 100 Gy came via 3-5 SBRT fractions.

The authors amplified TCR beta CDR3 from genomic DNA using two-round multiplex PCR. First-round PCR used primers specific to each TRBV and TRBJ gene. TCRdb re-analysed the multiplex PCR reads in MiXCR, keeping a single row per CDR3 protein. Of under 35,000 distinct CDR3 sequences in the sample, about 42% are singletons; the top ten hold 15%. The V segment lost 8 bases and the J segment 5 bases; nucleotides outside the gene matches: 8. From germline, CDR1 is GTSNPN and CDR2 SVGIG (reference sequence). CDR3 length equals 13 residues. The TCR originated in a donor of 50 years or more with non-small cell lung cancer. The material was PBMCs, obtained before or after stereotactic body radiation therapy (not recorded which). V and J are TRBV30 and TRBJ1-4; TRBD1 agrees at 7 bases. CDR3 in DNA: TGTGCCGAAGGAGGGACAGCAAATGAAAAACTGTTTTTT. Translated: CAEGGTANEKLFF.